This TCR beta chain comes out of a study of T cell repertoires in cytomegalovirus infection. Points from the study as a whole: Dominant in the ex vivo response were TCR beta clonotypes restricted by HLA-C and specific for CMV.

Germline V gene sequence: CDR1 LNHDA, CDR2 SQIVND (reference sequence). J was trimmed by 0 bases and V by 10 bases; bases with no gene match: 12. The CDR3 loop spans 16 amino acids. TCRdb passed the reads through MiXCR, listing each CDR3 protein once. Here the sample spans more than 400,000 distinct CDR3 sequences, around a quarter being singletons. This clonotype was observed a few times. Its antigen remains unknown. The origin of this receptor is a human donor in good health (CMV status not recorded). Some clones in this sample may be carry-over from other donors' samples. Material for sequencing was PBMCs. The J gene is TRBJ1-5, the V gene TRBV19; 7 bases are shared with TRBD1. The CDR3 coding sequence is TGTGCCACAAGGAGAGGGGACAGTTATAGCAATCAGCCCCAGCATTTT. Its translation: CATRRGDSYSNQPQHF.